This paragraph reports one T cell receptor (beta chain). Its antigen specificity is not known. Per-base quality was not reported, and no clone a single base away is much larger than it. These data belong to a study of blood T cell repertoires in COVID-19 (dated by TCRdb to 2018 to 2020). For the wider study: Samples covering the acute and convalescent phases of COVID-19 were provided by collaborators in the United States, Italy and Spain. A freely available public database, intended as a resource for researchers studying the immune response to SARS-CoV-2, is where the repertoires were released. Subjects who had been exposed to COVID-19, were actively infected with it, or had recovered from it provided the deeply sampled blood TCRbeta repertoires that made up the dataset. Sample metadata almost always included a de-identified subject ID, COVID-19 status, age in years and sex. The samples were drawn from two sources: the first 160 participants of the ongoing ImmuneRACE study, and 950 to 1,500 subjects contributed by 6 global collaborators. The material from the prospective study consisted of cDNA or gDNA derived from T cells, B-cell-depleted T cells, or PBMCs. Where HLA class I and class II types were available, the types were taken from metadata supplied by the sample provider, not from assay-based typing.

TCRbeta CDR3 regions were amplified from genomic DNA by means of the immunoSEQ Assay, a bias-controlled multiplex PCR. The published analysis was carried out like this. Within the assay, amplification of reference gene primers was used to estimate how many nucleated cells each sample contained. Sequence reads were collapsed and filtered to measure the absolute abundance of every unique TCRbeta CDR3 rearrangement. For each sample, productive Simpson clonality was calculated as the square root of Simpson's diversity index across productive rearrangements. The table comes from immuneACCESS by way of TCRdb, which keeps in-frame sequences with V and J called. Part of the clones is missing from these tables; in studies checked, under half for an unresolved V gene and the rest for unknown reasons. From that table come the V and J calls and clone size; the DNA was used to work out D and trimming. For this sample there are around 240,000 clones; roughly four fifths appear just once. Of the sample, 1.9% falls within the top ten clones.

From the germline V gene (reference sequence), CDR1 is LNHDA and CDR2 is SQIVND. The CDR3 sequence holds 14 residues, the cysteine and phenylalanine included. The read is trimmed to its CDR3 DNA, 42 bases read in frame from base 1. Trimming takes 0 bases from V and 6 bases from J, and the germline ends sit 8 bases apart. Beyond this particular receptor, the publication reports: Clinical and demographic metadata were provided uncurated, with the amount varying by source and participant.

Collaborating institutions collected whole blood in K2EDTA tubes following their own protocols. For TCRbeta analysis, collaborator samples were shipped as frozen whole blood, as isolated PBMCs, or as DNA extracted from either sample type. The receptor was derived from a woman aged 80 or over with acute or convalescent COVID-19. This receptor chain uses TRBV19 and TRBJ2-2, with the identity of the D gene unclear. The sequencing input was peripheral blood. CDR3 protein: CASSIDLGSGELFF. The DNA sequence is TGTGCCAGTAGTATAGATCTCGGTTCCGGGGAGCTGTTTTTT.